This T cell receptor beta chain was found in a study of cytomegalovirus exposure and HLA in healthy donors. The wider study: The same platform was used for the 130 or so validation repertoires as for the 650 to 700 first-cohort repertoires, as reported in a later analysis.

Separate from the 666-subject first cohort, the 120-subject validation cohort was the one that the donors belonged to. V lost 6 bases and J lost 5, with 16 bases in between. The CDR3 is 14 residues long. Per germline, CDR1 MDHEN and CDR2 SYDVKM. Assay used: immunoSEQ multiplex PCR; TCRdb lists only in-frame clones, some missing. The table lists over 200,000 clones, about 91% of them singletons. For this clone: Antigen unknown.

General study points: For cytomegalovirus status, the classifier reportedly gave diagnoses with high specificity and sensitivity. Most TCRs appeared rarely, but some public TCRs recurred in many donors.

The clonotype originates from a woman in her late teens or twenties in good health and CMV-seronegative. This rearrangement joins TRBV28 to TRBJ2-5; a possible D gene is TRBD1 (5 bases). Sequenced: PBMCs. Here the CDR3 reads CASSRDSPGETQYF. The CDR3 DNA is TGTGCCAGCAGCCGCGACAGCCCCGGGGAGACCCAGTACTTC.